This T cell receptor beta chain was recovered during a study of T cells in Graves' hyperthyroidism and ophthalmopathy. Study at large: Peripheral blood was obtained at initial diagnosis, preceding any treatment. Study-level points and caveats: Expanded thyroid clonotypes (above 0.001) were mostly also found in blood.

Diagnoses used clinical symptoms, serum thyroxine and TRAb, thyroid ultrasound and orbital computed tomography. Fresh 10 ml peripheral blood yielded PBMCs. TCR beta CDR3 regions were amplified from RNA transcripts. HTBI primers were used for first-round RT-PCR of the TCR CDR3. TCRdb re-analysed the multiplex PCR reads in MiXCR, keeping a single row per CDR3 protein. The repertoire holds 550,000 to 650,000 distinct CDR3 sequences, with approximately 15% as singletons. The germline V gene encodes CDR1 SGHAT and CDR2 FQDESV (reference sequence). The CDR3 is 15 residues long. V lost 4 bases and J lost 0, with 13 bases in between. This clonotype was seen ten or more times. What it recognizes is unknown.

This receptor was identified in a woman aged 30 to 39 with Graves' hyperthyroidism that later progressed to Graves' ophthalmopathy. The sequenced material came from blood. The gene calls are TRBV11-1 and TRBJ2-7; possibly TRBD2 for D (6 bases). The CDR3 DNA reads TGTGCCAGCAGCTCCTTTAGCGGAAACTCCTACGAGCAGTACTTC. Encoded protein: CASSSFSGNSYEQYF.